Listed here are 14 T cell receptor beta chains from one sample, sequenced in a study of identical twins. From the 5' RACE reads, TCRdb called clonotypes with MiXCR, one entry per CDR3 protein. The sample yields more than 1.5 million distinct CDR3 sequences, less than 40% seen once. Sequencing was carried out using cord blood. The source is a newborn girl in good health.

The chain couples TRBV12-3 or TRBV12-4 to TRBJ2-3; D is perhaps TRBD2 (5 bases). Trimming shortened V by 3 bases and J by 3 bases, and 19 bases separated the two germline ends. The CDR3 has 17 residues. The CDR3 here is CASSFLADLQTTDTQYF. The CDR3 region has the DNA TGTGCCAGCAGTTTCCTAGCTGACCTCCAGACGACAGATACGCAGTATTTT.

This clonotype was recorded many times. The chain carries TRBV6-5 and TRBJ1-2; D might be TRBD1 (6 bases). This CDR3 region has 13 residues. V lost 6 bases, J lost 1 base, and 9 bases lay in between. The germline V gene has CDR1 MNHEY and CDR2 SVGAGI. In DNA, the CDR3 is TGTGCCAGCAGGTCAGGGGATAACTATGGCTACACCTTC. Translating it yields CASRSGDNYGYTF.

The V call is TRBV12-3 or TRBV12-4, the J call TRBJ1-1, with 7 bases that match TRBD1. V shed 7 bases and J 10 bases; nucleotides not matched to a gene: 6. This CDR3 contains 11 residues. The CDR3 protein is CASTSSGGAFF. Written as DNA, the CDR3 is TGTGCCAGCACCTCCTCAGGGGGAGCTTTCTTT.

The V and J genes are TRBV5-1 and TRBJ2-1; tentative D call: TRBD2 (7 bases). The length of the CDR3 is 16 residues. Germline values: CDR1 SGHRS, CDR2 YFSETQ. V lost 0 bases, J lost 3 bases, and 13 bases lay in between. The CDR3 loop reads CASSLESRGRYNEQFF. The CDR3 DNA reads as TGCGCCAGCAGCTTGGAGTCGCGGGGGCGCTACAATGAGCAGTTCTTC.

This chain joins TRBV14 and TRBJ2-1; a possible D gene is TRBD1 (7 bases). Germline V gene lookup returns CDR1 SGHDN and CDR2 FVKESK. The CDR3 runs to 15 residues. Trimming took 0 bases from V and 7 from J, leaving 13 bases between them. The CDR3 DNA reads TGTGCCAGCAGCCAAGAGGCAGGGGGGAAGAATGAGCAGTTCTTC. Translation gives CASSQEAGGKNEQFF. The full variable domain, completed using reference TRBV14 and TRBJ2-1, is EAGVTQFPSHSVIEKGQTVTLRCDPISGHDNLYWYRRVMGKEIKFLLHFVKESKQDESGMPNNRFLAERTGGTYSTLKVQPAELEDSGVYFCASSQEAGGKNEQFFGPGTRLTVL.

The CDR3: CASSLRWGDISNQPQHF. As DNA, the CDR3 is TGTGCCAGCAGTTTAAGGTGGGGGGACATAAGCAATCAGCCCCAGCATTTT. The V and J genes are TRBV12-3 or TRBV12-4 and TRBJ1-5; TRBD1 might be the D (6 bases). The CDR3 has 17 residues. Trimming stripped 2 bases from V and 1 base from J, with 15 bases between.

This clonotype was detected only a few times. The V gene is TRBV29-1, the J gene TRBJ2-1; D is unclear. Trimming stripped 0 bases from V and 2 bases from J, with 14 bases between. The V gene's germline CDR1 is SQVTM and CDR2 ANQGSEA. The length of the CDR3 is 16 residues. The CDR3 DNA reads TGCAGCGTTGAAGAAGAAGGAAACCCTACCTACAATGAGCAGTTCTTC. Protein product: CSVEEEGNPTYNEQFF.

This clonotype was seen repeatedly, ten times or more. The chain uses TRBV28 and TRBJ2-7; the match to TRBD1 covers 10 bases. The germline V gene encodes CDR1 MDHEN and CDR2 SYDVKM. The CDR3 extends over 14 amino acids. Unmatched junction bases numbered 5, after V lost 6 bases and J lost 3 bases. The CDR3 here is CASRRTGGGYEQYF. CDR3 in DNA: TGTGCCAGCAGGAGGACAGGGGGTGGCTACGAGCAGTACTTC.

The sample holds a few counts of this clonotype. V usage is TRBV25-1 and J usage is TRBJ2-3; 7 nucleotides line up with TRBD1. This CDR3 has 16 amino acids. V gave up 4 bases and J gave up 2 bases; unmatched junction bases: 9. Looked up from germline, CDR1 is MGHDK and CDR2 is SYGVNS. CDR3 sequence: CASSALGQAVTDTQYF. DNA for the CDR3: TGTGCCAGCAGTGCCCTTGGACAGGCCGTCACAGATACGCAGTATTTT.

The chain is built from TRBV4-2 and TRBJ1-4; a possible D gene is TRBD1 (5 bases). Judging by the DNA end, TRBJ2-2 fits better; the J call may be wrong. Germline CDR1 is LGHNA and CDR2 is YNFKEQ. The CDR3 covers 14 residues. CDR3 DNA: TGTGCCAGCAGCCATGGGGCCGAATCCGGGGAGCTGTTTTTT. This translates into CASSHGAESGELFF.

Regarding this clonotype: A much larger clone sits a single nucleotide away, making a read error possible. J is TRBJ1-2 and V is TRBV5-1; D unresolved. The CDR3 extends over 13 amino acids. Trimming stripped 1 base from V and 3 bases from J, with 7 bases between. Germline V lookup: CDR1 SGHRS, CDR2 YFSETQ. Written as DNA, the CDR3 is TGCGCCAGCAGCTTGTTGGGGTACTATGGCTACACCTTC. It yields the protein CASSLLGYYGYTF.

In the case of this clonotype: Mismatch with germline at one junction end may stem from a read error. The chain joins TRBV28 to TRBJ2-4; TRBD2 matches 7 bases. Germline V gene sequence: CDR1 MDHEN, CDR2 SYDVKM. This CDR3 comprises 16 residues. This CDR3 reads CASSPRDYGKKSIQYF. CDR3 DNA: TGTGCCAGCAGTCCCCGGGACTACGGGAAAAAAAGCATTCAGTACTTC. The whole variable domain, filled in from reference TRBV28 and TRBJ2-4, reads DVKVTQSSRYLVKRTGEKVFLECVQDMDHENMFWYRQDPGLGLRLIYFSYDVKMKEKGDIPEGYSVSREKKERFSLILESASTNQTSMYLCASSPRDYGKKSIQYFGAGTRLSVL.

This chain joins TRBV5-8 and TRBJ1-3; TRBD1 matches at 7 bases. V lost 2 bases and J lost 1; bases outside the gene matches: 3. Germline CDR1 and CDR2: SGHTS and YDEGEE. This CDR3 spans 15 amino acids. The CDR3 loop reads CASSFWTGSGNTIYF. CDR3 nucleotide sequence: TGTGCCAGCAGCTTTTGGACAGGATCTGGAAACACCATATATTTT.

This clonotype showed up just a few times. The chain links TRBV20-1 to TRBJ2-5, with a weak D call TRBD2 (6 bases). CDR1 and CDR2 (germline): DFQATT, SNEGSKA (reference sequence). CDR3 size: 13 residues. Trimming shortened V by 1 base and J by 4 bases, and 10 bases separated the two germline ends. The CDR3 DNA sequence: TGCAGTGCTAGAGTCGCAGCGGGAGAGACCCAGTACTTC. This codes for CSARVAAGETQYF.